The clone carrying this TCR beta chain was seen once. Its target is not known. TCRbeta libraries were built with three rounds of nested PCR, modified from ARM-PCR. TCRdb itself ran the multiplex PCR reads through MiXCR, one entry per CDR3 protein. This table has approximately 100,000 distinct CDR3 sequences, 55% to 65% appearing once. The sample belongs to a study of tumor and adjacent non-tumor tissue in lung cancer. Study background: Histology: eleven to twelve adenocarcinoma, a couple of squamous cell carcinoma, 1 small cell lung cancer. Aged about 31 to 85 years, patients included roughly ten men and a few women with stage I to III disease.

Study-wide findings and caveats: In normal lung, the top 100 clones were significantly more dominant than in tumor. TCR diversity was significantly greater in tumor than normal lung tissue.

Deletions cut 7 bases from V and 8 bases from J, with 18 bases between. This CDR3 is built from 13 residues. Germline loops: CDR1 SGHAT, CDR2 FQDESV (reference sequence). The template was RNA from unsorted bulk tissue. This non-tumor lung sample came from over 3 cm beyond the tumor edge. The TCR originated in a man under 40 with non-small cell lung cancer. The J gene is TRBJ2-7, the V gene TRBV11-1, with a weak D call TRBD2 (5 bases). Sample: distant non-tumor lung tissue. The CDR3 region is CASNPRRNDQQYF. CDR3 sequence (DNA): TGTGCCAGCAACCCTCGGAGGAACGACCAGCAGTACTTC.